What follows are 24 T cell receptor beta chains derived from one specimen sequenced in a study of cytomegalovirus exposure and HLA in healthy donors. The PCR contained 60 Vbeta and 13 Jbeta primers. Libraries were prepared by immunoSEQ multiplex PCR; TCRdb keeps only in-frame clonotypes and omits some of them. Here the sample spans about 200,000 clones, approximately 11% being singletons. The specimen was PBMCs. The receptors derive from a man in his fifties or sixties in good health and CMV-seropositive.

This chain joins TRBV5-6 and TRBJ1-5; D gene ambiguous. CDR3 length equals 13 residues. The V end lost 0 bases, the J end lost 6 bases, and 7 bases lay between the germline ends. CDR1 is SGHDT and CDR2 is YYEEEE in the germline V gene. CDR3 coding DNA: TGTGCCAGCAGCTTGGGCCGACTTCAGCCCCAGCATTTT. Its translation is CASSLGRLQPQHF.

This clone has more than one count but fewer than ten. This CDR3 reads CASRSRKNIQYF. CDR3 DNA: TGTGCCAGCAGATCGAGGAAAAACATTCAGTACTTC. The V gene is TRBV27, the J gene TRBJ2-4; D is uncertain. Trimming stripped 6 bases from V and 4 bases from J, with 7 bases between. CDR3 length equals 12 residues. The germline gives CDR1 MNHEY, CDR2 SMNVEV (reference sequence).

This clone came up a few times. The chain joins TRBV7-9 to TRBJ1-2; D is uncertain. This CDR3 has 13 amino acids. The V and J ends lost 6 bases and 7 bases respectively, with 15 bases between them. Germline lookup yields CDR1 SEHNR and CDR2 FQNEAQ (reference sequence). In DNA form, the CDR3 reads TGTGCCAGCAGGTCGGAGTTTTTGGGTGGCTACACCTTC. It yields the protein CASRSEFLGGYTF.

V gene TRBV5-1 combines with J gene TRBJ2-5; 10 positions match TRBD2. Trimming took 4 bases from V and 5 from J; bases not matched to a gene: 8. Germline CDR1 SGHRS, CDR2 YFSETQ. This CDR3 is 15 amino acids long. For the CDR3, the DNA is TGCGCCAGCAGCCCTAGCGGGGGCACCAGGGAGACCCAGTACTTC. This encodes CASSPSGGTRETQYF.

The chain combines TRBV5-1 with TRBJ2-5, with TRBD2 as a possible D gene (6 bases). V was trimmed by 4 bases and J by 5 bases, leaving 9 bases between them. Per germline, CDR1 SGHRS and CDR2 YFSETQ. The CDR3 spans 12 residues. The CDR3, as DNA: TGCGCCAGCAGCCGTGGGAGGGAGACCCAGTACTTC. Translating it yields CASSRGRETQYF.

The chain recombines TRBV4-3 with TRBJ2-5; maybe TRBD2 (6 bases). Germline lookup yields CDR1 LGHNA and CDR2 YSLEER. Trimming cost V 2 bases and J 1 base, with 14 bases left between them. The CDR3 sequence is 16 residues long. CDR3 bases: TGCGCCAGCAGCCAATCTCGGGGGTCTTTCCAAGAGACCCAGTACTTC. Protein product: CASSQSRGSFQETQYF.

This clone occurred a few times. The genes are TRBV29-1 and TRBJ2-5; 7 positions agree with TRBD1. Germline values: CDR1 SQVTM, CDR2 ANQGSEA. CDR3 length equals 12 residues. V shed 4 bases and J 4 bases; nucleotides not matched to a gene: 3. CDR3 nucleotide sequence: TGCAGCGTTGGGAGGACAGGAGAGACCCAGTACTTC. This encodes CSVGRTGETQYF.

The rearrangement links TRBV13 to TRBJ1-4, with TRBD1 as a possible D gene (6 bases). Germline V gene data show CDR1 as PRHDT and CDR2 as FYEKMQ (reference sequence). Trimming took off 8 bases at V and 8 bases at J, with 9 bases between the two ends. The CDR3 length is 11 residues. The CDR3 spells CASGQGEKLFF. The CDR3 region has the DNA TGTGCCAGCGGCCAGGGGGAAAAACTGTTTTTT.

J is TRBJ2-5 and V is TRBV7-9, with TRBD2 matching over 9 bases. This CDR3 contains 14 residues. From germline, CDR1 is SEHNR and CDR2 FQNEAQ (reference sequence). With 3 bases clipped from V and 7 bases from J, the junction kept 6 bases outside the gene matches. The CDR3 is CASSLRLAERTQYF. DNA for the CDR3: TGTGCCAGCAGCTTGAGACTAGCGGAGAGGACCCAGTACTTC.

This clone has a handful of counts. V gene TRBV5-6 combines with J gene TRBJ2-2; 8 bases are shared with TRBD2. The CDR3 spans 14 residues. Germline CDR1 reads SGHDT; CDR2 reads YYEEEE. J lost 5 bases, V lost 2 bases, and 2 bases had no gene match. Here the CDR3 reads CASSFSGETGELFF. Written as DNA, the CDR3 is TGTGCCAGCAGCTTTAGCGGGGAGACCGGGGAGCTGTTTTTT.

V usage is TRBV28 and J usage is TRBJ1-5, with a tentative D call TRBD1 (5 bases). The V gene lost 8 bases and the J gene lost 6 bases, with 17 bases spanning the gap. In germline, CDR1 is MDHEN, CDR2 SYDVKM. This CDR3 spans 14 amino acids. The CDR3 is CASYGGSWGQPQHF. DNA for the CDR3: TGTGCCAGCTACGGGGGGTCCTGGGGTCAGCCCCAGCATTTT.

The CDR3 DNA follows: TGTGCCAGTAGTATGATCGGGGGTGACAACTATGGCTACACCTTC. Translated, it gives CASSMIGGDNYGYTF. This chain uses TRBV19 with TRBJ1-2; D might be TRBD1 (5 bases). V dropped 3 bases and J dropped 2 bases, with 13 bases sitting between them. The CDR3 covers 15 residues. Germline loops: CDR1 LNHDA, CDR2 SQIVND (reference sequence).

This clone showed up just a few times. This chain connects TRBV5-5 to TRBJ1-1; no reliable D call. CDR1 and CDR2 (germline): SGHKS, YYEKEE (reference sequence). The CDR3 spans 14 residues. The germline V and J ends were trimmed by 0 bases and 5 bases, with 11 bases remaining between them. CDR3 sequence reads: CASSLAPLQTEAFF. CDR3 sequence (DNA): TGTGCCAGCAGCTTGGCACCCCTCCAGACTGAAGCTTTCTTT.

This clone was counted between two and nine times. V gene TRBV11-2 combines with J gene TRBJ2-7, with D perhaps matching TRBD2 (6 bases). Germline assignment: CDR1 SGHAT and CDR2 FQNNGV. Trimming cost V 2 bases and J 7 bases, with 15 bases left between them. CDR3 size: 14 residues. CDR3 residues: CASSLLTQAGEQYF. The CDR3 DNA sequence: TGTGCCAGCAGCTTATTGACGCAGGCGGGGGAGCAGTACTTC.

This clone was counted a few times. The chain couples TRBV28 to TRBJ1-1, with 7 bases lining up with TRBD1. The CDR3 is 13 amino acids. The V and J ends lost 5 bases and 2 bases, in that order; junction bases with no gene match: 2. CDR1 and CDR2 (germline): MDHEN, SYDVKM. The CDR3 sequence is CASSRDSNTEAFF. In DNA, the CDR3 is TGTGCCAGCAGTCGGGACAGTAACACTGAAGCTTTCTTT.

The chain links TRBV9 to TRBJ1-2, with 7 bases fitting TRBD1. J gave up 0 bases and V 4 bases, and 9 bases lay outside the gene matches. Germline CDR1 reads SGDLS; CDR2 reads YYNGEE. This CDR3 spans 16 amino acids. CDR3 protein: CASSTWDRMSNYGYTF. For the CDR3, the DNA is TGTGCCAGCAGCACCTGGGACAGAATGTCTAACTATGGCTACACCTTC.

This clone has a handful of counts. The chain couples TRBV2 to TRBJ1-2; possible D gene TRBD1, 6 bases. The germline gives CDR1 SNHLY, CDR2 FYNNEI. The CDR3 extends over 15 amino acids. V dropped 6 bases and J dropped 4 bases, with 18 bases sitting between them. The CDR3 DNA reads TGTGCCAGCAGAGACCCCGGGCAGGGGACCTATGGCTACACCTTC. This sequence encodes CASRDPGQGTYGYTF.

V and J are TRBV9 and TRBJ2-3; perhaps TRBD1 as D (6 bases). V lost 4 bases and J lost 2, with 14 bases in between. This CDR3 is 15 amino acids long. Per germline, CDR1 SGDLS and CDR2 YYNGEE. The CDR3 is CASSTRGQNTDTQYF. CDR3 nucleotides: TGTGCCAGCAGCACTAGAGGACAGAACACAGATACGCAGTATTTT.

Only a few counts were recorded for this clone. The genes are TRBV7-9 and TRBJ2-1; tentatively, D is TRBD1 (8 bases). The CDR3 is made up of 14 amino acids. Germline V gene sequence: CDR1 SEHNR, CDR2 FQNEAQ (reference sequence). Trimming removed 10 bases from V and 4 bases from J, with 17 bases in between. The CDR3 nucleotides are TGTGCCACCAGGGGGCTAGCGGCTTACAATGAGCAGTTCTTC. Residues: CATRGLAAYNEQFF.

The chain's CDR3 is CASKGCPLSYEQYV. Written as DNA, the CDR3 is TGTGCCAGTAAGGGGTGTCCCCTCTCCTACGAGCAGTACGTC. The chain combines TRBV14 with TRBJ2-7; D is possibly TRBD1 (5 bases). V lost 9 bases and J lost 0, with 15 bases in between. The CDR3 is 14 residues long. Germline-derived CDR1 and CDR2 are SGHDN and FVKESK.

This clone appeared a few times. The V gene is TRBV9, the J gene TRBJ2-3; D gene unclear. The germline gives CDR1 SGDLS, CDR2 YYNGEE. Between the trimmed V and J ends, which lost 0 bases and 2 bases, there was a span of 10 bases. The CDR3 spans 15 residues. The chain's CDR3 is CASSVVGQDTDTQYF. CDR3 nucleotides: TGTGCCAGCAGCGTAGTTGGGCAGGACACAGATACGCAGTATTTT. The entire variable domain, with the rest obtained from reference TRBV9 and TRBJ2-3, is as follows: DSGVTQTPKHLITATGQRVTLRCSPRSGDLSVYWYQQSLDQGLQFLIQYYNGEERAKGNILERFSAQQFPDLHSELNLSSLELGDSALYFCASSVVGQDTDTQYFGPGTRLTVL.

V and J are TRBV5-1 and TRBJ2-1, with TRBD1 matching 9 bases. Germline trimming cut 0 bases from V and 7 bases from J; bases unmatched to any gene: 8. Germline V gives CDR1 SGHRS, CDR2 YFSETQ. The CDR3 runs to 16 residues. The CDR3: CASSLALGQGRNEQFF. The CDR3 region has the DNA TGCGCCAGCAGCTTGGCCCTGGGACAGGGTCGAAATGAGCAGTTCTTC.

This clone showed up many times. CDR3 amino acids: CASNRDRAYEQYF. The CDR3 DNA sequence: TGTGCCAGCAACCGGGACAGAGCCTACGAGCAGTACTTC. The chain is built from TRBV6-1 and TRBJ2-7; TRBD1 aligns across 7 bases. The CDR3 totals 13 residues. J lost 2 bases, V lost 7 bases, and 5 bases had no gene match. Germline V gene data show CDR1 as MNHNS and CDR2 as SASEGT.

This clone was seen a few times. J is TRBJ2-2 and V is TRBV5-5, with 8 bases identical to TRBD1. Germline lookup yields CDR1 SGHKS and CDR2 YYEKEE (reference sequence). Trimming at V came to 0 bases and at J to 5 bases, leaving 6 bases not matched to a gene. This CDR3 region has 16 residues. The CDR3 is CASSLAGQERTGELFF. The CDR3 DNA sequence: TGTGCCAGCAGCTTGGCGGGACAGGAGAGAACCGGGGAGCTGTTTTTT.